This is a list of T cell receptor beta chains from one sample in a study of T cells in Graves' hyperthyroidism and ophthalmopathy. TCRdb independently ran MiXCR on the multiplex PCR reads; one entry per CDR3 protein. The sample shows approximately 700,000 distinct CDR3 sequences, about 45% of them seen only once. What was sequenced was peripheral blood or thyroid tissue (not recorded which). The source of these receptors is an adult man with Graves' disease, either hyperthyroidism or ophthalmopathy (not recorded which). Each CDR3 is given with its conserved first and last residue. A D gene is named only where the DNA matches it firmly. Clone size is stated in some rows and not others, as once, few, many or a class when expanded.

size	V	D	J	CDR3	DNA
.	TRBV28	.	TRBJ1-2	CAGAGTQPYGYTF	TGTGCCGGGGCCGGGACACAACCCTATGGCTACACCTTC
.	TRBV7-3	.	TRBJ1-1	CASSLTDTRTEAFF	TGTGCCAGCAGCTTGACAGATACTAGAACTGAAGCTTTCTTT
.	TRBV29-1	TRBD1	TRBJ1-4	CSLQGQEKLFF	TGCAGCTTGCAGGGACAGGAAAAACTGTTTTTT
.	TRBV5-1	TRBD1	TRBJ1-5	CASSFRDRVIQPQHF	TGTGCCAGCAGCTTCCGGGACAGGGTGATTCAACCCCAGCATTTT
.	TRBV5-1	.	TRBJ1-5	CASSLIGVQPQHF	TGCGCCAGCAGCCTCATCGGGGTTCAGCCCCAGCATTTT
.	TRBV11-3	TRBD1	TRBJ2-7	CVSSSGDSRSEQYF	TGTGTCAGCAGCTCCGGGGACAGTCGAAGCGAGCAGTACTTC
.	TRBV7-8	TRBD2	TRBJ2-5	CASRQGLAGGGETQYF	TGTGCCAGCAGGCAGGGACTAGCGGGGGGAGGAGAGACCCAGTACTTC
few	TRBV12-3/TRBV12-4	.	TRBJ2-5	CASSKSGGFQETQYF	TGTGCCAGCAGTAAATCAGGGGGGTTCCAAGAGACCCAGTACTTC
once	TRBV15	.	TRBJ1-4	CASSDPRGLDEKLFF	TGTGCCAGCAGCGACCCCAGGGGATTGGATGAAAAACTGTTTTTT
few	TRBV11-2	.	TRBJ2-5	CASSPPAQETQYF	TGTGCCAGCAGCCCCCCTGCGCAAGAGACCCAGTACTTC
few	TRBV14	.	TRBJ1-4	CASSQEARLTQKLFF	TGTGCCAGCAGCCAAGAGGCCCGTCTCACCCAAAAACTGTTTTTT
few	TRBV19	.	TRBJ1-2	CATHSEGQGVRGYTF	TGTGCCACCCACTCAGAGGGCCAGGGAGTTCGGGGCTACACCTTC
.	TRBV29-1	TRBD2	TRBJ2-2	CSLVFAGGVGTGELFF	TGCAGCTTAGTGTTCGCGGGAGGAGTCGGAACCGGGGAGCTGTTTTTT
few	TRBV2	TRBD1	TRBJ1-3	CASSGQGYRNTIYF	TGTGCCAGCAGTGGACAGGGCTACAGAAACACCATATATTTT
.	TRBV25-1	TRBD1	TRBJ1-6	CARGQGSNSPLHF	TGTGCTAGAGGACAGGGAAGTAATTCACCCCTCCACTTT
.	TRBV20-1	TRBD2	TRBJ2-2	CSARDRRGANTGELFF	TGCAGTGCTAGAGATCGGCGGGGGGCAAACACCGGGGAGCTGTTTTTT
few	TRBV4-1	TRBD1	TRBJ2-7	CASSGTAEQYF	TGCGCCAGCAGCGGGACAGCCGAGCAGTACTTC
many	TRBV12-3/TRBV12-4	TRBD1	TRBJ1-6	CASSPGQINSPLHF	TGTGCCAGCAGCCCGGGACAGATTAATTCACCCCTCCACTTT
few	TRBV7-9	.	TRBJ1-6	CASSQESQGSYSPLHF	TGTGCCAGCAGCCAAGAGTCACAGGGATCTTATTCACCCCTCCACTTT
few	TRBV5-6	.	TRBJ2-7	CASSSGPRDMQYF	TGTGCCAGCAGCTCCGGGCCTAGGGACATGCAGTACTTC
.	TRBV4-2	.	TRBJ2-5	CASSQDERPRQETQYF	TGTGCCAGCAGCCAAGACGAGCGGCCAAGGCAAGAGACCCAGTACTTC
few	TRBV20-1	.	TRBJ2-5	CSARDGGDQEETQYF	TGCAGTGCTAGAGATGGTGGGGATCAAGAGGAGACCCAGTACTTC
many	TRBV2	.	TRBJ1-4	CASSEVQGGEKLFF	TGTGCCAGCAGTGAGGTCCAGGGAGGAGAAAAACTGTTTTTT
few	TRBV11-2	.	TRBJ1-1	CASSLVRGPPGETEAFF	TGTGCCAGCAGCTTAGTCCGCGGTCCGCCCGGTGAGACTGAAGCTTTCTTT
.	TRBV24-1	.	TRBJ2-6	CDSTARSGANVLTF	TGTGACTCGACAGCCCGCTCTGGGGCCAACGTCCTGACTTTC
many	TRBV7-2	.	TRBJ1-1	CASSSWGLNTEAFF	TGTGCCAGCAGCTCCTGGGGGCTGAACACTGAAGCTTTCTTT
many	TRBV7-8	.	TRBJ2-7	CASSLSADYEQYF	TGTGCCAGCAGCTTATCGGCAGACTACGAGCAGTACTTC
.	TRBV7-2	.	TRBJ1-4	CASSLESRGEKLFF	TGTGCCAGCAGCTTGGAATCCCGGGGTGAAAAACTGTTTTTT
many	TRBV29-1	.	TRBJ1-2	CSSQTGGNYGYTF	TGCAGCTCCCAGACAGGAGGAAACTATGGCTACACCTTC
.	TRBV9	.	TRBJ2-5	CASSPRQVARGETQYF	TGTGCCAGCAGCCCAAGACAGGTTGCAAGAGGCGAGACCCAGTACTTC
.	TRBV10-3	.	TRBJ1-5	CAISEAGDQPQHF	TGTGCCATCAGTGAGGCAGGGGATCAGCCCCAGCATTTT
.	TRBV29-1	.	TRBJ2-7	CSVGRASSYEQYF	TGCAGCGTTGGTAGGGCAAGCTCCTACGAGCAGTACTTC
.	TRBV7-8	.	TRBJ1-1	CASSLLVGRGRNTEAFF	TGTGCCAGCAGCTTGCTGGTGGGCCGGGGACGGAACACTGAAGCTTTCTTT
many	TRBV7-9	.	TRBJ2-7	CASQGNGYEQYF	TGTGCCAGCCAGGGAAACGGGTACGAGCAGTACTTC
.	TRBV7-6	TRBD1	TRBJ1-3	CASSSDRVTTSSGNTIYF	TGTGCCAGCAGCTCCGACAGGGTAACTACTTCCTCTGGAAACACCATATATTTT
.	TRBV29-1	.	TRBJ1-1	CSVSRRNTEAFF	TGCAGCGTTTCAAGGAGGAACACTGAAGCTTTCTTT
.	TRBV10-1	.	TRBJ2-7	CASSVPRDAAYEQYF	TGTGCCAGCAGTGTTCCGAGGGACGCAGCCTACGAGCAGTACTTC
few	TRBV6-5	.	TRBJ1-1	CASSPSRETEAFF	TGTGCCAGCAGTCCTTCTAGGGAGACTGAAGCTTTCTTT
.	TRBV29-1	.	TRBJ2-3	CSVTTGDTQYF	TGCAGCGTCACGACAGGTGATACGCAGTATTTT
.	TRBV11-2	TRBD1	TRBJ1-5	CASSPTGTANQPQHF	TGTGCCAGCAGCCCTACCGGGACAGCCAATCAGCCCCAGCATTTT
.	TRBV2	.	TRBJ2-7	CASSLEPRLGDEQYF	TGTGCCAGCAGTCTCGAGCCGAGGCTAGGCGACGAGCAGTACTTC
.	TRBV7-9	TRBD1	TRBJ1-6	CATNSGTANNSPPHF	TGTGCCACTAACTCCGGGACAGCTAATAATTCACCCCCCCACTTT